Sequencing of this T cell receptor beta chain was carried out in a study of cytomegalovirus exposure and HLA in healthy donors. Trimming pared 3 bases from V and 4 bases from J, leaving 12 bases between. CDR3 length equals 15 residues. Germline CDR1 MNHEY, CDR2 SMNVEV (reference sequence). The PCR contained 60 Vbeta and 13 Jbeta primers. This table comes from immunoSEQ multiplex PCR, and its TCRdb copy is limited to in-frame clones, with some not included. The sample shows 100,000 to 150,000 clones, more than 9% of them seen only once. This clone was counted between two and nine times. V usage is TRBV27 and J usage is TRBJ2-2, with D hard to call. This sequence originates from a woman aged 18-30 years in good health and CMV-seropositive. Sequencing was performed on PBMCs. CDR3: CASSLAYSGTGELFF. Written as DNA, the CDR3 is TGTGCCAGCAGTTTGGCGTATTCGGGCACCGGGGAGCTGTTTTTT.